Listed here are 3 T cell receptor beta chains from one sample, sequenced in a study of identical twins. TCRdb called the 5' RACE reads again in MiXCR, with one record for every CDR3 protein. The data show 1.5 million to 2 million distinct CDR3 sequences, 32% seen once. The sequenced material came from cord blood. All receptors derive from a newborn girl in good health.

The gene calls are TRBV20-1 and TRBJ1-2, with TRBD1 as a possible D gene (5 bases). The germline V gene encodes CDR1 DFQATT and CDR2 SNEGSKA (reference sequence). CDR3 length equals 11 residues. CDR3 protein: CSPGRGYGYTF. The DNA for the CDR3 is TGCAGCCCAGGGAGGGGCTATGGCTACACCTTC.

V is TRBV20-1 and J is TRBJ1-1; D might be TRBD1 (5 bases). The CDR3 extends over 15 amino acids. Trimming stripped 5 bases from V and 3 bases from J, with 19 bases between. Germline CDR1 DFQATT, CDR2 SNEGSKA (reference sequence). The CDR3 nucleotides read TGCAGTGCTCCGGTAATATATGGGGGTGACACTGAAGCTTTCTTT. Encoded protein: CSAPVIYGGDTEAFF.

The genes are TRBV15 and TRBJ2-1; D not certain. The CDR3 loop spans 14 amino acids. V was clipped by 0 bases and J by 7 bases, with 10 bases between them. Germline CDR1 and CDR2: LNHNV and YYDKDF (reference sequence). This CDR3 is CATSRERVPNEQFF. The CDR3 DNA is TGTGCCACCAGCAGAGAAAGGGTGCCAAATGAGCAGTTCTTC.